Below are 8 T cell receptor beta chains sequenced from a single sample in a study of cytomegalovirus exposure and HLA in healthy donors. The PCR made use of 60 Vbeta and 13 Jbeta primers. The data were produced by immunoSEQ multiplex PCR, yet TCRdb's version contains in-frame clones alone and is incomplete. Of about 170,000 clones listed, around 78% are singletons. Sequenced: PBMCs. The receptors originated from a woman aged 25-40 years in good health and CMV-seropositive.

This clone was detected only a few times. This chain connects TRBV4-1 to TRBJ1-2; 9 nucleotides line up with TRBD1. Losses at the gene ends were 3 bases for V and 6 bases for J; bases not matched to a gene: 11. The germline V gene has CDR1 MGHRA and CDR2 YSYEKL. This CDR3 comprises 16 residues. In DNA, the CDR3 is TGCGCCAGCAGCCACCTATTGACAGGGGGGCGCGATGGCTACACCTTC. Translation gives CASSHLLTGGRDGYTF.

In its sample, this clone was seen once. This sample includes further DNA sequences coding for the same CDR3. The chain recombines TRBV5-1 with TRBJ2-3; D is undetermined. Germline CDR1 and CDR2: SGHRS and YFSETQ. This CDR3 is 13 amino acids long. The V and J ends lost 3 bases and 2 bases respectively, with 7 bases between them. The CDR3 spells CASSSIPTDTQYF. CDR3 sequence (DNA): TGCGCCAGCAGCTCAATTCCCACAGATACGCAGTATTTT.

The chain couples TRBV15 to TRBJ1-2, with 7 nucleotides matching TRBD1. The germline CDR1 and CDR2 sequences are LNHNV and YYDKDF (reference sequence). J lost 5 bases, V lost 5 bases, and 8 bases had no gene match. The CDR3 runs to 14 residues. CDR3 sequence (DNA): TGTGCCACCAGCGCGCCGGGACAGAGATATGGCTACACCTTC. Translation gives CATSAPGQRYGYTF.

The genes are TRBV5-1 and TRBJ2-3, with TRBD1 identical over 7 bases. With V trimmed by 5 bases and J by 5 bases, 5 bases remained unmatched. From germline, CDR1 is SGHRS and CDR2 YFSETQ. The length of the CDR3 is 13 residues. CDR3 DNA sequence: TGCGCCAGCAGTAGGGGGCTCGGAGATACGCAGTATTTT. Its protein is CASSRGLGDTQYF.

The V gene is TRBV15, the J gene TRBJ2-5; a possible D gene is TRBD1 (6 bases). Between the trimmed V and J ends, which lost 6 bases and 0 bases, there was a span of 11 bases. This CDR3 is built from 14 residues. Germline V lookup: CDR1 LNHNV, CDR2 YYDKDF (reference sequence). The CDR3 coding sequence is TGTGCCACCAGGGAGAGGGGGTACCAAGAGACCCAGTACTTC. The encoded protein is CATRERGYQETQYF.

The rearrangement joins TRBV10-3 to TRBJ2-3; 7 bases agree with TRBD1. The V segment lost 3 bases and the J segment 4 bases; nucleotides outside the gene matches: 4. The length of the CDR3 is 14 residues. Looked up from germline, CDR1 is ENHRY and CDR2 is SYGVKD. CDR3 region: CAISEPGTADTQYF. The DNA for the CDR3 is TGTGCCATCAGTGAACCCGGGACAGCAGATACGCAGTATTTT.

This sequence joins TRBV19 and TRBJ1-5; no definite D call. Germline V gives CDR1 LNHDA, CDR2 SQIVND (reference sequence). CDR3 length: 13 residues. The ends were cut back, 7 bases at V and 7 bases at J, with 14 bases in the middle. In DNA, the CDR3 is TGTGCCAGTACCCTTCATGGTGGCCAGCCCCAGCATTTT. The encoded protein is CASTLHGGQPQHF.

The chain has TRBV7-8 and TRBJ1-1; perhaps TRBD1 as D (6 bases). Trimming shortened V by 2 bases and J by 11 bases, and 18 bases separated the two germline ends. This CDR3 has 14 amino acids. CDR1 is SGHVS, CDR2 FQNEAQ, per germline. The CDR3 loop is CASSLFEGVVSAFF. CDR3 coding DNA: TGTGCCAGCAGCTTATTTGAGGGGGTGGTTTCGGCTTTCTTT. Full variable domain (outside the CDR3, taken from reference TRBV7-8 and TRBJ1-1): GAGVSQSPRYKVAKRGQDVALRCDPISGHVSLFWYQQALGQGPEFLTYFQNEAQLDKSGLPSDRFFAERPEGSVSTLKIQRTQQEDSAVYLCASSLFEGVVSAFFGQGTRLTVV.